This T cell receptor beta chain was recovered during a study of cytomegalovirus exposure and HLA in healthy donors. Study-wide points: A later analysis found common viral pathogens apparently linked to several of the most significant clusters. Some TCR beta chains (more than 150 of them) were listed as cytomegalovirus-associated. At a 0.05 false discovery rate, a later analysis found some 18,000 TCR beta sequences to be associated with HLA alleles.

Germline V gene lookup returns CDR1 SGHDT and CDR2 YYEEEE. CDR3 length: 14 residues. V was trimmed by 5 bases and J by 4 bases, leaving 15 bases between them. 60 Vbeta and 13 Jbeta primers were used in PCR. Repertoires were generated with immunoSEQ multiplex PCR, while TCRdb's copy carries only in-frame clones and drops some. The sample has fewer than 200,000 clones; nearly 80% are singletons. Points on this clone: Its antigen is unidentified.

The V gene is TRBV5-6, the J gene TRBJ1-2; a weak D match, TRBD1 (5 bases). Sequencing input: PBMCs. This TCR was sampled from a female donor in good health and CMV-seronegative. The CDR3 DNA sequence: TGTGCCAGCAGTACGGACAAAGGCGGCTATGGCTACACCTTC. Its protein product is CASSTDKGGYGYTF.